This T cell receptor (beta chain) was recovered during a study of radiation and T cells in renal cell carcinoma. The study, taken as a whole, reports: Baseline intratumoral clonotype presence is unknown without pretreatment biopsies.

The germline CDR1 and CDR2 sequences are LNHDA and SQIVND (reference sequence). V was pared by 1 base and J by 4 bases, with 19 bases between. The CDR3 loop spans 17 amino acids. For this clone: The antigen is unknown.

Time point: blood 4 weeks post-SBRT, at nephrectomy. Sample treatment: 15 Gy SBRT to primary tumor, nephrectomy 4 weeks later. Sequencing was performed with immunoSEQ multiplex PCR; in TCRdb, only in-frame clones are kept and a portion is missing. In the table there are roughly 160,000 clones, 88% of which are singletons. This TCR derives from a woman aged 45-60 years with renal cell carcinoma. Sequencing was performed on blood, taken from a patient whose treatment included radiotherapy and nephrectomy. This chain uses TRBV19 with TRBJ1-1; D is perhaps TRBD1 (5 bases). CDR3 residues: CASSIGARREVRTEAFF. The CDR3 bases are TGTGCCAGTAGTATAGGGGCGCGCAGGGAAGTTCGCACTGAAGCTTTCTTT.